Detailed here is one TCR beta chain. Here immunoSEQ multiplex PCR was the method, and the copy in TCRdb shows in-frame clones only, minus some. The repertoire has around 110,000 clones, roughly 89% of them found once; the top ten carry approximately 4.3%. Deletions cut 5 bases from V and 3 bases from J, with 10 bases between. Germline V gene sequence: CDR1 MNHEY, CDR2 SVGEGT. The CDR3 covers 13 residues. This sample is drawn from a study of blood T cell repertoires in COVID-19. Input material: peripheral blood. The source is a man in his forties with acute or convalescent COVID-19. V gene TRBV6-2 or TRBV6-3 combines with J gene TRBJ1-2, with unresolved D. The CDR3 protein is CASSVGGDYGYTF. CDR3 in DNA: TGTGCCAGCAGTGTCGGAGGAGACTATGGCTACACCTTC.